Here is one T cell receptor beta chain with its context. TCRdb's copy holds only in-frame clones and misses some; the assay was immunoSEQ multiplex PCR. The sample records some 150,000 clones, around 92% being singletons. The record originates from a study of control samples from healthy donors and cancer patients. CDR3 length: 12 amino acids. CDR1 is SNHLY and CDR2 is FYNNEI in the germline V gene. The V and J ends lost 4 bases and 8 bases respectively, with 11 bases between them. This clonotype was sampled from a man aged 25-40 years in good health. Sequenced: blood. The chain links TRBV2 to TRBJ1-2, with unresolved D. In nucleotides, the CDR3 is TGTGCCAGCAGTGCAACGAGGGAGGGCTACACCTTC. Protein sequence: CASSATREGYTF.